The rows below give T cell receptor beta chains drawn from one sample of a study of blood T cell repertoires in COVID-19. The assay was immunoSEQ multiplex PCR, and TCRdb's table has in-frame clones only and misses some. The top ten hold almost 4% of the sample, which has approximately 54,000 clones, 90% to 95% seen once. The specimen sequenced was peripheral blood. These receptors were collected from a man in his fifties with acute or convalescent COVID-19. CDR3s include the opening cysteine and the closing phenylalanine or tryptophan.

cdr3_aa: CASSEEAGGWSGANVLTF
v_call: TRBV6-1

cdr3_aa: CASSRQDSNQPQHF
v_call: TRBV18

cdr3_aa: CASSEARQGAYEQYF
v_call: TRBV6-1

cdr3_aa: CASSPSSASYEQYF
v_call: TRBV5-4

cdr3_aa: CASSSGQRNTEAFF
v_call: TRBV5-1

cdr3_aa: CASSQSKGQGRLPQHF
v_call: TRBV23-1

cdr3_aa: CASSIDHGQGETQYF
v_call: TRBV19

cdr3_aa: CATSDSKALTGDSNQPQHF
v_call: TRBV24-1

cdr3_aa: CASSEGPRGLKTQYF
v_call: TRBV2

cdr3_aa: CASSLAGSPGELFF
v_call: TRBV4-1

cdr3_aa: CASSPTRGTTGELFF
v_call: TRBV7-9

cdr3_aa: CASTPWGEGVTGELFF
v_call: TRBV19

cdr3_aa: CASSPRSGNSADGYTF
v_call: TRBV18

cdr3_aa: CASSPSGKNSPLHF
v_call: TRBV18

cdr3_aa: CASSQGEYGYTF
v_call: TRBV6-5

cdr3_aa: CASSQPSGRAYTGELFF
v_call: TRBV4-1

cdr3_aa: CASSSTGANQPQHF
v_call: TRBV7-8

cdr3_aa: CASRKPGQGDEKLFF
v_call: TRBV19

cdr3_aa: CASTLDGLEKLFF
v_call: TRBV2

cdr3_aa: CASSQVDRENTEAFF
v_call: TRBV4-3

cdr3_aa: CASSRGQGPYEQYF
v_call: TRBV6-6

cdr3_aa: CASGLPQGGSTEAFF
v_call: TRBV12-5

cdr3_aa: CASSIYGGTNEKLFF
v_call: TRBV11-2

cdr3_aa: CASSVGDTEAFF
v_call: TRBV9

cdr3_aa: CASSYKGQVYSPLHF
v_call: TRBV6-5

cdr3_aa: CASSRGSWVANTEAFF
v_call: TRBV5-1

cdr3_aa: CASSLDRTSGSNEQFF
v_call: TRBV5-6

cdr3_aa: CASSLGGTGSAGNTIYF
v_call: TRBV7-2

cdr3_aa: CAWSVRGSGTGNQPQHF
v_call: TRBV30

cdr3_aa: CASTRDSTYEQYF
v_call: TRBV2

cdr3_aa: CASSLESGSGNYGYTF
v_call: TRBV5-1

cdr3_aa: CASSLRTGLYGYTF
v_call: TRBV28

cdr3_aa: CASGRLDYSTDTQYF
v_call: TRBV23-1

cdr3_aa: CARSFRDGLAISYEQYF
v_call: TRBV5-3

cdr3_aa: CASRATGGWAGELFF
v_call: TRBV5-6

cdr3_aa: CASGHDYGYTF
v_call: TRBV2

cdr3_aa: CASSLVQTSNSPLHF
v_call: TRBV5-5

cdr3_aa: CASSSLNAARNTQYF
v_call: TRBV6-6

cdr3_aa: CASSRSRTVNNYGYTF
v_call: TRBV14

cdr3_aa: CASSVGTSGLNTGELFF
v_call: TRBV10-1

cdr3_aa: CASSPNGQDPYGYTF
v_call: TRBV19

cdr3_aa: CASSLGDFPYPGEQYF
v_call: TRBV27

cdr3_aa: CASSRTVDLAKNIQYF
v_call: TRBV18

cdr3_aa: CASSLVPGVNTEAFF
v_call: TRBV5-8

cdr3_aa: CASGDRANYGYTF
v_call: TRBV5-1

cdr3_aa: CASSLGGGEGYGYTF
v_call: TRBV7-2

cdr3_aa: CASSQVGTVRGEQYF
v_call: TRBV4-3

cdr3_aa: CASSRVGPGLADTQYF
v_call: TRBV7-8

cdr3_aa: CASSLGTGAAQETQYF
v_call: TRBV5-1

cdr3_aa: CASSYGGKRSNQPQHF
v_call: TRBV6-6

cdr3_aa: CASSYPTGAGANVLTF
v_call: TRBV6-5

cdr3_aa: CASSFLRPRGNTEAFF
v_call: TRBV11-2

cdr3_aa: CASSPGQGGSPLHF
v_call: TRBV6-2/TRBV6-3

cdr3_aa: CASSDGQGNQPQHF
v_call: TRBV6-2/TRBV6-3

cdr3_aa: CASSQRGLAGGPPYF
v_call: TRBV3-1/TRBV3-2